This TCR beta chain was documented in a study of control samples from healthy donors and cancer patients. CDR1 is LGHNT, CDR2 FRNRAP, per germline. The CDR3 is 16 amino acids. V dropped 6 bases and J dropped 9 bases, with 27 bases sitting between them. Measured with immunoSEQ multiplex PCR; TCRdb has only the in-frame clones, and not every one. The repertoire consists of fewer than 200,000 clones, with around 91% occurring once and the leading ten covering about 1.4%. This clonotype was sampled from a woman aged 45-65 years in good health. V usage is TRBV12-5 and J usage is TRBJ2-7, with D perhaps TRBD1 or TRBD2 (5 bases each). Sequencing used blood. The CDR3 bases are TGTGCTAGTGGCGAACCCCCACAGGTGCTCTGGGACGGGCAGTACTTC. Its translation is CASGEPPQVLWDGQYF.